Here is one TCR beta chain with its context. From germline, CDR1 is MDHEN and CDR2 SYDVKM. CDR3 length: 16 residues. Germline trimming cut 4 bases from V and 8 bases from J; bases unmatched to any gene: 16. The data belong to a study of blood T cell repertoires in COVID-19. Across the whole study: Sites across the United States, Italy and Spain contributed samples from acute and convalescent COVID-19. Sample material is recorded as cDNA or gDNA derived from T cells, B-cell-depleted T cells, or PBMCs.

Sequencing used immunoSEQ multiplex PCR; TCRdb keeps in-frame clones, though not all of them. Here the sample spans 340,000 or so clones, around 88% being singletons. The sample was peripheral blood. The source is a man aged 25 to 40 with active or convalescent COVID-19. The chain uses TRBV28 and TRBJ1-2; 7 nucleotides line up with TRBD1. The CDR3 loop reads CASSSQPPGQPGGYTF. In nucleotides, the CDR3 is TGTGCCAGCAGTTCGCAGCCACCGGGACAGCCAGGAGGCTACACCTTC.